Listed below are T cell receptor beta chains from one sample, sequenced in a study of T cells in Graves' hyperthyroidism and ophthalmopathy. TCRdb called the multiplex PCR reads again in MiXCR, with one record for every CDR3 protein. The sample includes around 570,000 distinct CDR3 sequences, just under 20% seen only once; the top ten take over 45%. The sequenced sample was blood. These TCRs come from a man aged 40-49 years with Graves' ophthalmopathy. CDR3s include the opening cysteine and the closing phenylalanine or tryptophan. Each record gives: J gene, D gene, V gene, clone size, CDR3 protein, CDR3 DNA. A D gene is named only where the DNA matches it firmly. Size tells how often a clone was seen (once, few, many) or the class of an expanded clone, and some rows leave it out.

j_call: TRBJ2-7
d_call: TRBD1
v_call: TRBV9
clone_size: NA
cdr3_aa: CASSAGTAPYEQYF
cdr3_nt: TGTGCCAGCAGCGCCGGGACAGCTCCCTACGAGCAGTACTTC

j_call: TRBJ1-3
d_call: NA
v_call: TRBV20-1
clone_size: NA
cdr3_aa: CSAWRTASGNTIYF
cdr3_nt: TGCAGTGCTTGGCGGACGGCTTCTGGAAACACCATATATTTT

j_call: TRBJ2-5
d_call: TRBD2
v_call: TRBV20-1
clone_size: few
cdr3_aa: CSARRGAGPQETQYF
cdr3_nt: TGCAGTGCTAGGAGGGGAGCGGGGCCACAAGAGACCCAGTACTTC

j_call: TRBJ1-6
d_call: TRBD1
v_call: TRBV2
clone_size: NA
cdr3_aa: CASSEGTASPLHF
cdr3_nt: TGTGCCAGCAGTGAGGGGACAGCTTCCCCCCTCCACTTT

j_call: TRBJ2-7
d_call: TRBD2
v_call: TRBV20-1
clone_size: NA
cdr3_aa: CSARGTSGLVVEQYF
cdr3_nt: TGCAGTGCTAGAGGGACTAGCGGACTGGTGGTCGAGCAGTACTTC

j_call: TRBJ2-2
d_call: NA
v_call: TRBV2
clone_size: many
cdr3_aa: CASRGGASGGTGELFF
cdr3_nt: TGTGCCAGCAGAGGGGGGGCTAGCGGTGGAACCGGGGAGCTGTTTTTT

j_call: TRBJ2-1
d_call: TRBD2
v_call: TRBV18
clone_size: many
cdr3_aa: CASSLGTSSDEQFF
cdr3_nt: TGTGCCAGCTCCCTCGGGACTAGTTCGGATGAGCAGTTCTTC

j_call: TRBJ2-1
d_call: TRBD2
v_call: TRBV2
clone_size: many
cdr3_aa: CASTGGPYNEQFF
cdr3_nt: TGTGCCAGCACGGGGGGACCTTACAATGAGCAGTTCTTC

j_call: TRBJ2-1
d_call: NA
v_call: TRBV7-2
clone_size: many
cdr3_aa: CASSLGRQVTYNEQFF
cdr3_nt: TGTGCCAGCAGCTTAGGTAGGCAGGTAACCTACAATGAGCAGTTCTTC

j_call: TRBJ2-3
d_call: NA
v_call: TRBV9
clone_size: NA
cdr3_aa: CASSPQGVNTDTQYF
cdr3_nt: TGTGCCAGCAGCCCTCAGGGTGTCAACACAGATACGCAGTATTTT

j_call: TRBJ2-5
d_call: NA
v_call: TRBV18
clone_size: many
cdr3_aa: CASSLPQTASGAQYF
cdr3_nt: TGTGCCAGCTCACTCCCCCAGACGGCCTCGGGGGCCCAGTACTTC

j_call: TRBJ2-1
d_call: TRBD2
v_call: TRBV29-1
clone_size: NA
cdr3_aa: CSVVPSGRGSYNEQFF
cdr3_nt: TGCAGCGTTGTACCTAGCGGGAGAGGGTCCTACAATGAGCAGTTCTTC

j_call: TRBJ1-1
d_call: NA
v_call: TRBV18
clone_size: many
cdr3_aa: CASSPLLNTEAFF
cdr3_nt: TGTGCCAGCTCACCCCTCTTGAACACTGAAGCTTTCTTT

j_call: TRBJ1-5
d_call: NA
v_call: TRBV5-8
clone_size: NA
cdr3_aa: CASSPGVDQPQHF
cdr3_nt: TGTGCCAGCAGCCCAGGGGTGGATCAGCCCCAGCATTTT

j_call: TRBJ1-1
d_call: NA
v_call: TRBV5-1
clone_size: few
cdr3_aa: CASSWKDGLDTEAFF
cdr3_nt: TGCGCCAGCAGCTGGAAGGACGGACTTGACACTGAAGCTTTCTTT

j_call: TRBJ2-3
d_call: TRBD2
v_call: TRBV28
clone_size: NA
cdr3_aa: CASSLSGLAGSTQYF
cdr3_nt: TGTGCCAGCAGTTTATCGGGACTAGCGGGGTCTACGCAGTATTTT

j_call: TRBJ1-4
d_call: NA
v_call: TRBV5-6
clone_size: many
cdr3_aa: CARPPYRPALNEKLFF
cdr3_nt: TGTGCCAGACCTCCGTATCGACCCGCGTTGAATGAAAAACTGTTTTTT

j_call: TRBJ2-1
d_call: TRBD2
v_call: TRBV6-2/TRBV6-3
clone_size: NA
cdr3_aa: CASKTSGGDEQFF
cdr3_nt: TGTGCCAGTAAAACCTCGGGGGGTGATGAGCAGTTCTTC

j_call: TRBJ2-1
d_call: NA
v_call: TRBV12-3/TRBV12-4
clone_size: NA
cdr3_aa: CATTVGLTESGEQFF
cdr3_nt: TGTGCCACCACCGTCGGGCTAACCGAGTCGGGGGAGCAGTTCTTC

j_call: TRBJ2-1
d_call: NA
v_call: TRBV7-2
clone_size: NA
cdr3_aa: CASSSRQGLYNEQFF
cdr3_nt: TGTGCCAGCAGCTCAAGGCAGGGTCTCTACAATGAGCAGTTCTTC

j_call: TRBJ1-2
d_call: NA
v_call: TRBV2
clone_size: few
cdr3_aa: CASSERQTGYGYTF
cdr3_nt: TGTGCCAGCAGTGAACGGCAGACAGGCTATGGCTACACCTTC

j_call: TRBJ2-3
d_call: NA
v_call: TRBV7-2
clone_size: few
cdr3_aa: CASSDREGYTQYF
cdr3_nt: TGTGCCAGCAGCGACCGAGAAGGATATACGCAGTATTTT

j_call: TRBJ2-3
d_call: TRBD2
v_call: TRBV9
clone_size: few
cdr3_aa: CASSVQGGGTSGGRDTQYF
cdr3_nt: TGTGCCAGCAGCGTGCAGGGGGGAGGGACTAGCGGGGGGAGAGATACGCAGTATTTT

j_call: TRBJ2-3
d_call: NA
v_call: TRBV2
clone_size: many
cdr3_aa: CASSDRQEGTDTQYF
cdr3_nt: TGTGCCAGCAGTGATAGACAGGAAGGTACAGATACGCAGTATTTT

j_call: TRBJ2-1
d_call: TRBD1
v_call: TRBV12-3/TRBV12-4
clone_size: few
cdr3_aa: CASSSGQAINEQFF
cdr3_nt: TGTGCCAGCAGTTCGGGACAGGCGATCAATGAGCAGTTCTTC

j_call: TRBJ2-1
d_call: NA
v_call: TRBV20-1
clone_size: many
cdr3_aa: CSARDLGESSYNEQFF
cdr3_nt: TGCAGTGCTAGAGATCTAGGAGAGAGCTCCTACAATGAGCAGTTCTTC

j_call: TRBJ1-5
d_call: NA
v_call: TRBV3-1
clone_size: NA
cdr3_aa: CASSPALSNQPQHF
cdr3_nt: TGTGCCAGCAGCCCGGCCCTAAGCAATCAGCCCCAGCATTTT

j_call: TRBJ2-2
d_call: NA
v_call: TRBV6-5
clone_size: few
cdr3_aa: CASSYGGAGLGNGELFF
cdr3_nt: TGTGCCAGCAGTTACGGGGGGGCGGGTCTCGGGAACGGGGAGCTGTTTTTT

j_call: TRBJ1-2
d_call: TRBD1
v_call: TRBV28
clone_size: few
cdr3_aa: CASSKGTARLGYTF
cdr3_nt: TGTGCCAGCAGTAAAGGGACAGCCCGTCTAGGCTACACCTTC

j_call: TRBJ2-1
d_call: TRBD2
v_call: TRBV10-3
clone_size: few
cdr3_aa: CAISTRTSGSYYEQFF
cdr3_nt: TGTGCCATCAGCACTAGGACTAGCGGGAGCTACTATGAGCAGTTCTTC

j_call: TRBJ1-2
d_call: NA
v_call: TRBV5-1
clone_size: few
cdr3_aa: CASSLAGQGKGGYTF
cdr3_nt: TGCGCCAGCAGCTTGGCCGGTCAGGGGAAGGGTGGCTACACCTTC

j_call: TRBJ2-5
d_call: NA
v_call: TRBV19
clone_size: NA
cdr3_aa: CASSIYFQETQYF
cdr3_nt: TGTGCCAGTAGTATTTACTTCCAAGAGACCCAGTACTTC

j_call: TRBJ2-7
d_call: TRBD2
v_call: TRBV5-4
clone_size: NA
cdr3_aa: CASSLGSSGRLSEQYF
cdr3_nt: TGTGCCAGCAGCTTAGGATCTAGCGGGAGACTCAGCGAGCAGTACTTC

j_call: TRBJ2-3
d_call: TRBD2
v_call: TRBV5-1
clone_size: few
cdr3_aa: CASSLSEWGGTQYF
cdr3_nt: TGCGCCAGCAGCTTGTCGGAGTGGGGGGGTACGCAGTATTTT

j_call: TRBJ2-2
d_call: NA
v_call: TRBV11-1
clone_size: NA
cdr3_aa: CASSIKNINTGELFF
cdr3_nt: TGTGCCAGCAGCATTAAAAATATTAACACCGGGGAGCTGTTTTTT

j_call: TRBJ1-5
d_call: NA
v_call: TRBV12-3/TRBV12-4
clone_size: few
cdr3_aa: CASRGPGVRNQPQHF
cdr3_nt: TGTGCCAGCAGGGGCCCGGGGGTACGCAATCAGCCCCAGCATTTT

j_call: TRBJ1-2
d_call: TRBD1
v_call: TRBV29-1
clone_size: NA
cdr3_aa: CSWGQGTYGYTF
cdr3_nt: TGCAGCTGGGGACAGGGAACCTATGGCTACACCTTC

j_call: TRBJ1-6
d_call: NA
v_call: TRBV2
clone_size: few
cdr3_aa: CASHDSNSPLHF
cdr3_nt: TGTGCCAGCCATGACTCTAATTCACCCCTCCACTTT

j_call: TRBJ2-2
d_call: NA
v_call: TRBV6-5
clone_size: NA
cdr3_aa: CASSYLDGTGELFF
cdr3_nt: TGTGCCAGCAGTTACCTCGATGGTACCGGGGAGCTGTTTTTT

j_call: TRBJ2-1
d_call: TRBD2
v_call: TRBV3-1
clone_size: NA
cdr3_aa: CASSQGVAGRGDEQFF
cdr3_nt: TGTGCCAGCAGCCAAGGAGTAGCGGGGAGGGGCGATGAGCAGTTCTTC

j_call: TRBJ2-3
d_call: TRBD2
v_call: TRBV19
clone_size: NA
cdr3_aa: CASRKLAGGTDTQYF
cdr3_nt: TGTGCCAGTAGAAAACTAGCGGGGGGCACAGATACGCAGTATTTT

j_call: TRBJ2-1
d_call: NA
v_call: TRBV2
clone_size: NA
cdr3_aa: CATKTASSYNGQFF
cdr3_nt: TGTGCCACCAAGACTGCGAGCTCATACAATGGGCAGTTCTTC

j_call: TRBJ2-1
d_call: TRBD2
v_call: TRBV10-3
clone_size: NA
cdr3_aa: CAISERVGLAGPYNEQFF
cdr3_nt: TGTGCCATCAGTGAGAGAGTGGGGTTAGCGGGACCCTACAATGAGCAGTTCTTC

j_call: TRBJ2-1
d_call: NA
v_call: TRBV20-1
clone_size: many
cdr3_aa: CSARGLGLYNEQFF
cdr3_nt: TGCAGTGCTAGAGGACTAGGGCTCTACAATGAGCAGTTCTTC

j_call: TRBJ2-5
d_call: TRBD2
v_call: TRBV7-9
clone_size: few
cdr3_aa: CASSLPGLTETQYF
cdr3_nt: TGTGCCAGCAGCCTACCGGGACTAACTGAGACCCAGTACTTC

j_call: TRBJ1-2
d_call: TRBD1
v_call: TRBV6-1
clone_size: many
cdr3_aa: CASTLPRDSYGYTF
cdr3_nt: TGTGCCAGCACCTTACCCCGGGACAGCTATGGCTACACCTTC

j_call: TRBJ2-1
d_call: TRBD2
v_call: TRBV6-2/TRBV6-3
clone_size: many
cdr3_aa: CASRTSGASYNEQFF
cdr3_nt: TGTGCCAGCAGGACTAGCGGAGCCTCCTACAATGAGCAGTTCTTC

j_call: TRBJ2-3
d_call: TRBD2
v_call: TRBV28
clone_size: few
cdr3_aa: CASSAGTSGARFVQYF
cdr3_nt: TGTGCCAGCAGTGCCGGGACTAGCGGGGCGCGGTTTGTGCAGTATTTT

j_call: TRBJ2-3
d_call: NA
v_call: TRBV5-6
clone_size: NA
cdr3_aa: CASSPRPSGTDTQYF
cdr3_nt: TGTGCCAGCAGCCCGAGGCCCAGTGGTACAGATACGCAGTATTTT

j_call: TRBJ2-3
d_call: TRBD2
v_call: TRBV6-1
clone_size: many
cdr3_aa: CASRAGGRTDTQYF
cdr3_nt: TGTGCCAGCAGAGCGGGAGGACGCACAGATACGCAGTATTTT

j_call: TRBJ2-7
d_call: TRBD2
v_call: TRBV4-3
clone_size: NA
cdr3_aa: CASSPGLVREQYF
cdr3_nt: TGCGCCAGCAGCCCGGGACTAGTACGCGAGCAGTACTTC

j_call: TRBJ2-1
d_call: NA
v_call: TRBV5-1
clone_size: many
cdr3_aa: CASSFRTDYNEQFF
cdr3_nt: TGCGCCAGCAGCTTTAGGACCGATTACAATGAGCAGTTCTTC

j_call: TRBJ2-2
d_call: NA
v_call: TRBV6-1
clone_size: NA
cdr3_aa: CATYLIANTGELFF
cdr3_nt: TGTGCCACCTACTTAATAGCGAACACCGGGGAGCTGTTTTTT

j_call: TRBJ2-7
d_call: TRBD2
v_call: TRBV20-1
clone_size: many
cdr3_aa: CSAHQRGDYENYEQYF
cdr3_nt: TGCAGTGCCCACCAACGGGGGGACTACGAAAATTACGAGCAGTACTTC